This entry lists 6 T cell receptor beta chains sequenced from one sample in a study of cytomegalovirus exposure and HLA in healthy donors. PCR used 60 Vbeta primers and 13 Jbeta primers. The table came from immunoSEQ multiplex PCR; TCRdb's copy has only in-frame clones and leaves some out. The sample yields 100,000 to 150,000 clones, 75% to 80% seen once. Source material: PBMCs. The receptors were gathered from a middle-aged man in good health and CMV-seronegative.

The chain uses TRBV6-6 and TRBJ1-2; 9 bases map to TRBD1. The V gene end was trimmed by 4 bases and the J gene end by 2 bases; junction bases not matched to a gene: 5. Germline CDR1 MNHNY, CDR2 SVGAGI (reference sequence). CDR3 length: 15 residues. DNA for the CDR3: TGTGCCAGCAGTTTCCGGACAGGGGAGAACTATGGCTACACCTTC. Translating gives CASSFRTGENYGYTF.

The CDR3 region is CASSYRQDYGYTF. The CDR3 DNA sequence: TGTGCCAGCAGCTACCGACAGGACTATGGCTACACCTTC. The chain employs TRBV7-8 and TRBJ1-2; D is possibly TRBD1 (6 bases). CDR1 and CDR2 (germline): SGHVS, FQNEAQ. The germline V and J ends were trimmed by 4 bases and 3 bases, with 9 bases remaining between them. CDR3 length: 13 residues.

A few counts support this clone. The J gene is TRBJ2-2, the V gene TRBV6-4; no firm D call. V lost 2 bases to trimming and J lost 3 bases, with 4 bases between them. This CDR3 comprises 13 residues. Per germline, CDR1 MRHNA and CDR2 SNTAGT. CDR3 sequence (DNA): TGTGCCAGCAGTGACCAATACACCGGGGAGCTGTTTTTT. Translation: CASSDQYTGELFF.

The gene calls are TRBV6-5 and TRBJ1-6; D may be TRBD1 (6 bases). The CDR3 is 13 residues long. The germline CDR1 and CDR2 sequences are MNHEY and SVGAGI. Between the trimmed V and J ends, which lost 6 bases and 7 bases, there was a span of 10 bases. Here the CDR3 reads CASRRDTNSPLHF. The CDR3, as DNA: TGTGCCAGCAGGAGGGACACCAATTCACCCCTCCACTTT.

This clone was detected only a few times. J is TRBJ2-2 and V is TRBV27, with a tentative D call TRBD1 (6 bases). This CDR3 has 15 residues. Trimming removed 4 bases at V and 0 bases at J, with 9 bases between. CDR1 is MNHEY and CDR2 is SMNVEV in the germline V gene (reference sequence). The CDR3 loop is CASSSYRANTGELFF. The CDR3 DNA reads TGTGCCAGCAGTTCGTACAGGGCGAACACCGGGGAGCTGTTTTTT.

V is TRBV4-1 and J is TRBJ1-1; D gene ambiguous. The ends were cut back, 4 bases at V and 5 bases at J, with 17 bases in the middle. CDR3 length: 15 residues. Per germline, CDR1 MGHRA and CDR2 YSYEKL. CDR3 DNA: TGCGCCAGCAGCCTGACCTGGGGAGATGGGACTGAAGCTTTCTTT. Protein product: CASSLTWGDGTEAFF.